The 6 T cell receptor beta chains below were found in one sample sequenced in a study of T cells in Graves' hyperthyroidism and ophthalmopathy. The TCR beta CDR3 regions underwent amplification using RNA transcripts as the source. HTBI primers were the set used in a first-round RT-PCR of the TCR CDR3. TCRdb re-called the multiplex PCR reads with MiXCR, one entry per CDR3 protein. The sample includes 620,000 or so distinct CDR3 sequences, about 14% of them seen just once. The sample was blood. These receptors were collected from a woman aged 50 to 65 with Graves' ophthalmopathy.

This clonotype was observed many times. This sequence joins TRBV14 and TRBJ2-1, with TRBD2 as a possible D gene (6 bases). V dropped 2 bases and J dropped 0 bases, with 17 bases sitting between them. Germline V gives CDR1 SGHDN, CDR2 FVKESK. The CDR3 length is 18 residues. The CDR3 bases are TGTGCCAGCAGCCAAAGGAGGGAACGACCGAGCTCCTACAATGAGCAGTTCTTC. This translates into CASSQRRERPSSYNEQFF. Supplemented by reference TRBV14 and TRBJ2-1, the full variable domain reads EAGVTQFPSHSVIEKGQTVTLRCDPISGHDNLYWYRRVMGKEIKFLLHFVKESKQDESGMPNNRFLAERTGGTYSTLKVQPAELEDSGVYFCASSQRRERPSSYNEQFFGPGTRLTVL.

This clonotype came up many times. V and J are TRBV7-2 and TRBJ2-2; D not certain. V lost 1 base and J 0 bases, leaving 6 bases between the germline ends. Looked up from germline, CDR1 is SGHTA and CDR2 is FQGNSA. This CDR3 has 15 amino acids. The CDR3 protein is CASSLVPANTGELFF. In DNA form, the CDR3 reads TGTGCCAGCAGCTTAGTACCTGCGAACACCGGGGAGCTGTTTTTT.

In this sample, this clonotype turned up many times. The chain recombines TRBV29-1 with TRBJ2-7; TRBD2 might be the D (7 bases). V was cut by 6 bases and J by 6 bases, with 15 bases left in between. In germline, CDR1 is SQVTM, CDR2 ANQGSEA. The CDR3 runs 12 residues. CDR3 in amino acids: CSVDEGGPEQYF. For the CDR3, the DNA is TGCAGCGTGGACGAGGGGGGGCCCGAGCAGTACTTC.

This clonotype was counted ten times or more. This chain connects TRBV5-1 to TRBJ2-7; 10 bases match TRBD2. J lost 4 bases, V lost 4 bases, and 8 bases had no gene match. CDR3 size: 15 residues. Germline CDR1 reads SGHRS; CDR2 reads YFSETQ. The CDR3 nucleotides are TGCGCCAGCAGCGCGGGAGCGGGAGGGTATTACGAGCAGTACTTC. This sequence encodes CASSAGAGGYYEQYF.

About this clonotype: A read error may be the cause here, since a much bigger clone is one base away. The genes are TRBV27 and TRBJ2-7; D is ambiguous. Trimming shortened V by 4 bases and J by 2 bases, and 9 bases separated the two germline ends. The germline V gene encodes CDR1 MNHEY and CDR2 SMNVEV (reference sequence). This CDR3 is built from 13 residues. The CDR3 region is CASSSNSPYEQYF. As DNA, the CDR3 is TGTGCCAGCAGTTCCAACAGTCCCTACGAGCAGTACTTC.

This clonotype came up many times. The chain has TRBV20-1 and TRBJ1-1; D might be TRBD1 (5 bases). This CDR3 is built from 13 residues. The V end was cut by 2 bases, the J end by 5 bases, with 12 bases between. In germline, CDR1 is DFQATT, CDR2 SNEGSKA (reference sequence). CDR3 bases: TGCAGTGCTAGACAGGGTCTTAGGACTGAAGCTTTCTTT. It translates to CSARQGLRTEAFF.